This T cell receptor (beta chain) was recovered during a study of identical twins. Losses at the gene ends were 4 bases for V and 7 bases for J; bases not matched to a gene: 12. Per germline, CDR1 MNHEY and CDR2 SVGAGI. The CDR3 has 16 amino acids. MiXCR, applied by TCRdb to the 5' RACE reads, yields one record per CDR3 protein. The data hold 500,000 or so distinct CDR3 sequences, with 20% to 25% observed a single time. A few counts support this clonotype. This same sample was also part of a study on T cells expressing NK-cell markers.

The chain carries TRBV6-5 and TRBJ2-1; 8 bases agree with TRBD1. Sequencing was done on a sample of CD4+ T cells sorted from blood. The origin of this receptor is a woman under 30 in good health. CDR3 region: CASSSNRGASSNEQFF. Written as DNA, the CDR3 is TGTGCCAGCAGTTCGAACAGGGGGGCCTCTTCGAATGAGCAGTTCTTC.